The 3 T cell receptor beta chains listed next were all sequenced from one sample in a study of spatial heterogeneity in lung cancer. Documented time point: blood at routine non-recurrence follow-up after resection. Unsorted whole RNA of tumor, nontumor lung or frozen PBMC was sequenced. TCRdb independently ran MiXCR on the 5' RACE reads; one entry per CDR3 protein. The sample consists of about 120,000 distinct CDR3 sequences, over 9% of them appearing once. The source material was PBMCs, sampled at follow-up. Receptor source: a male donor with early-stage non-small cell lung cancer.

There are many counts of this clonotype. The chain combines TRBV9 with TRBJ1-1, with TRBD1 identical over 8 bases. The V gene's germline CDR1 is SGDLS and CDR2 YYNGEE. The V and J ends lost 4 bases and 2 bases, in that order; junction bases with no gene match: 7. CDR3 length equals 15 residues. The CDR3 protein is CASSRQGNLNTEAFF. The CDR3 nucleotides are TGTGCCAGCAGCCGACAGGGGAACCTTAACACTGAAGCTTTCTTT.

In its sample, this clonotype was seen a few times. The chain joins TRBV12-3 or TRBV12-4 to TRBJ2-1; D gene unclear. V was cut by 5 bases and J by 12 bases, with 11 bases left in between. The CDR3 consists of 11 residues. CDR3 sequence: CASSPLGTQFF. CDR3 in DNA: TGTGCCAGCAGTCCCCTCGGCACGCAGTTCTTC.

This clonotype turned up a few times. The V call is TRBV4-1, the J call TRBJ2-1, with 7 bases aligning to TRBD2. The germline V gene has CDR1 MGHRA and CDR2 YSYEKL. The CDR3 is 17 amino acids. Germline trimming cut 4 bases from V and 6 bases from J; bases unmatched to any gene: 15. CDR3 protein: CASSPRGGVGQGNEQFF. The CDR3 DNA sequence: TGCGCCAGCAGCCCGAGGGGAGGGGTAGGGCAGGGCAATGAGCAGTTCTTC.